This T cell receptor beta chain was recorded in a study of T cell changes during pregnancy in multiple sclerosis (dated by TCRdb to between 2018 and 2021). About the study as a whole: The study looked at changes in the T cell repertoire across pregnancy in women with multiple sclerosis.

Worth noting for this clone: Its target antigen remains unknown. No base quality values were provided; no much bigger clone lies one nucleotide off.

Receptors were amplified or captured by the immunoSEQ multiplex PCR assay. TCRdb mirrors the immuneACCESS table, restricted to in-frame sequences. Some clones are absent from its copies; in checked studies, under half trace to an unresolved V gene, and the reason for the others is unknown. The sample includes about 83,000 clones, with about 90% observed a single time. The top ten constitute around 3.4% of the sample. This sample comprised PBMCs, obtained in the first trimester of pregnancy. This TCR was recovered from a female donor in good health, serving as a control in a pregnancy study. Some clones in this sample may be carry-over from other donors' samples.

The CDR3 region has the sequence CASSVDRGTDTQYF. The DNA reads TGTGCCAGCAGCGTGGACAGGGGCACAGATACGCAGTATTTT. The rearranged chain carries TRBV9 and TRBJ2-3; TRBD1 agrees with 8 junctional bases. From the cysteine through the phenylalanine, the CDR3 covers 14 amino acids. The DNA shown is the 42-base CDR3, in frame from base 1. Sequences SGDLS (CDR1) and YYNGEE (CDR2) are obtained from the germline V gene. Unmatched junction bases come to 0, with V trimmed by 2 bases and J by 1 base.